The 10 T cell receptor beta chains reported below all come from one sample, sequenced in a study of response to subunit inactivated influenza vaccine. TCRdb analysed the RT-PCR reads with MiXCR anew, one entry per CDR3 protein. The sample shows around 850,000 distinct CDR3 sequences, around 18% of them seen only once. This material consisted of PBMCs from blood, taken roughly 5 days after vaccination. These receptors all stem from a man aged 50-60 years who received an inactivated influenza vaccine.

J is TRBJ2-1 and V is TRBV29-1; TRBD2 aligns across 10 bases. In germline, CDR1 is SQVTM, CDR2 ANQGSEA. CDR3 size: 14 residues. V was clipped by 7 bases and J by 4 bases; unmatched bases: 7. The CDR3: CSALSSGGYNEQFF. The DNA for the CDR3 is TGCAGCGCCTTATCTAGCGGGGGTTACAATGAGCAGTTCTTC.

The V and J genes are TRBV10-3 and TRBJ1-2; 8 nucleotides match TRBD1. From germline, CDR1 is ENHRY and CDR2 SYGVKD. The CDR3 has 14 residues. V lost 5 bases and J lost 9; bases outside the gene matches: 11. The CDR3 bases are TGTGCCATCAGTCGGGAGGCGCGACAGGGGAGCTACACCTTC. Translating gives CAISREARQGSYTF.

The genes are TRBV12-5 and TRBJ2-1, with 15 bases lining up with TRBD2. Germline assignment: CDR1 LGHNT and CDR2 FRNRAP. Trimming at V came to 1 base and at J to 9 bases, leaving 7 bases not matched to a gene. The CDR3 consists of 17 residues. DNA for the CDR3: TGTGCTAGTGGTTTGGCGGGACTAGCGGGAGGAATAAGTGAGCAGTTCTTC. Its protein is CASGLAGLAGGISEQFF.

V is TRBV7-8 and J is TRBJ2-1; no firm D call. V lost 4 bases and J lost 4, with 26 bases in between. Germline CDR1 reads SGHVS; CDR2 reads FQNEAQ. The CDR3 loop spans 19 amino acids. CDR3 sequence (DNA): TGTGCCAGCAGCTACAAGGAGAAGGCTGGGGAATCTAGGTACAATGAGCAGTTCTTC. Its protein product is CASSYKEKAGESRYNEQFF.

The count of this clonotype is one. This CDR3 is CASSYFRWGGNEQFF. The CDR3 bases are TGTGCCAGCAGTTACTTCCGTTGGGGGGGCAATGAGCAGTTCTTC. The V call is TRBV6-2 or TRBV6-3, the J call TRBJ2-1; 7 bases match TRBD2. The CDR3 consists of 15 residues. Germline CDR1 MNHEY, CDR2 SVGEGT. With 1 base clipped from V and 6 bases from J, the junction kept 6 bases outside the gene matches.

The CDR3 bases are TGCGCCAGCAGCTTGGAGGGCGGGAGAAGCTCCAATGAGCAGTTCTTC. Its protein is CASSLEGGRSSNEQFF. V and J are TRBV5-1 and TRBJ2-1, with 7 bases aligning to TRBD2. V was pared by 0 bases and J by 6 bases, with 9 bases of the junction left unmatched. This CDR3 is 16 amino acids long. Germline V gene lookup returns CDR1 SGHRS and CDR2 YFSETQ. Looking up the rest from reference TRBV5-1 and TRBJ2-1 gives the full variable domain: KAGVTQTPRYLIKTRGQQVTLSCSPISGHRSVSWYQQTPGQGLQFLFEYFSETQRNKGNFPGRFSGRQFSNSRSEMNVSTLELGDSALYLCASSLEGGRSSNEQFFGPGTRLTVL.

V usage is TRBV7-3 and J usage is TRBJ2-7; weak D call: TRBD2 (5 bases). V was shortened by 1 base and J by 6 bases, with 22 bases between the two germline ends. CDR1 SGHTA and CDR2 FQGTGA come from the germline V gene. The length of the CDR3 is 17 residues. CDR3 amino acids: CASSLRRGWRHRGEQYF. In DNA, the CDR3 is TGTGCCAGCAGCTTAAGGCGTGGGTGGCGGCATCGGGGCGAGCAGTACTTC.

The chain recombines TRBV6-1 with TRBJ2-1; TRBD1 is a possible D gene (6 bases). CDR1 is MNHNS and CDR2 is SASEGT in the germline V gene. V gave up 6 bases and J gave up 6 bases, with 15 bases separating them. CDR3 length equals 14 residues. The CDR3 loop reads CASSIGTGPNEQFF. The DNA for the CDR3 is TGTGCCAGCAGCATTGGTACAGGGCCCAATGAGCAGTTCTTC.

The chain links TRBV10-3 to TRBJ2-1; D call uncertain. V was cut by 4 bases and J by 7 bases, with 11 bases left in between. Per germline, CDR1 ENHRY and CDR2 SYGVKD. CDR3 size: 13 residues. CDR3 protein: CAISVPGNNEQFF. The DNA for the CDR3 is TGTGCCATCAGTGTTCCGGGCAATAATGAGCAGTTCTTC.

J is TRBJ1-6 and V is TRBV20-1; D possibly corresponds to TRBD1 (5 bases). The CDR3 sequence is 15 residues long. V was clipped by 1 base and J by 11 bases, with 18 bases between them. CDR1 is DFQATT and CDR2 is SNEGSKA in the germline V gene (reference sequence). In DNA form, the CDR3 reads TGCAGTGCTAGAGTAGGGGCGGGTCTGAATACACCCCTCCACTTT. It codes for CSARVGAGLNTPLHF.